The rows below give T cell receptor beta chains drawn from one sample of a study of shared clonotypes between healthy human individuals. Sequencing used immunoSEQ multiplex PCR; TCRdb keeps in-frame clones, though not all of them. The top ten clones hold about 0.054% of a sample with approximately 500,000 clones, about 96% of them seen once. The specimen sequenced was naive CD4+ T cells sorted from blood. The receptors here all came from a woman aged 25 to 39 in good health. The CDR3 runs from the conserved cysteine through the conserved F or W. The order of the fields is clone size, V gene, D gene, CDR3 protein. A D gene is named only where the DNA matches it firmly. Expanded clones get a size class; other rows say once, few or many, or leave the size out.

size: .; V: TRBV2; D: .; CDR3: CASNTHAGRGSKEGTYNEQFF
size: .; V: TRBV19; D: TRBD2; CDR3: CASSRLAGGRDTQYF
size: .; V: TRBV6-5; D: .; CDR3: CASFGDTSYEQYF
size: .; V: TRBV28; D: .; CDR3: CASPPPGALNTEAFF
size: .; V: TRBV5-4; D: .; CDR3: CASSLAPGETNEKLFF
size: .; V: TRBV7-2; D: .; CDR3: CASTNSTSYEQYF
size: .; V: TRBV7-9; D: .; CDR3: CASSPSGGGTGELFF
size: once; V: TRBV4-1; D: .; CDR3: CASSQPGGGRNYGYTF
size: .; V: TRBV29-1; D: .; CDR3: CSGGGFNTEAFF
size: .; V: TRBV6-1; D: TRBD1; CDR3: CASSEGTATYEQYF
size: .; V: TRBV5-1; D: .; CDR3: CASSLEAGNTEAFF
size: .; V: TRBV19; D: .; CDR3: CASATSGAYEQYF
size: .; V: TRBV6-5; D: .; CDR3: CASSRRGGDSYEQYF
size: few; V: TRBV21-1; D: .; CDR3: CASSTWAGGGNQPQHF
size: .; V: TRBV5-1; D: TRBD2; CDR3: CASSLGLAGGETQYF
size: .; V: TRBV7-2; D: TRBD2; CDR3: CASSPTSGNYNEQFF
size: .; V: TRBV7-2; D: .; CDR3: CASSRDAYEQYF
size: .; V: TRBV2; D: TRBD1; CDR3: CASALGQGSNEQFF
size: .; V: TRBV5-1; D: .; CDR3: CASSLVPDMNTEAFF
size: .; V: TRBV27; D: TRBD1; CDR3: CASSGQARADTQYF
size: few; V: TRBV7-9; D: .; CDR3: CASSLDPGAGNQPQHF
size: .; V: TRBV19; D: .; CDR3: CASSKVVGGRYEQYF
size: .; V: TRBV7-9; D: TRBD2; CDR3: CASSLELAGGPLETQYF
size: .; V: TRBV18; D: .; CDR3: CASSPGDIYGYTF
size: .; V: TRBV27; D: .; CDR3: CASSFKGVGYGYTF
size: .; V: TRBV11-2; D: TRBD1; CDR3: CASSFQGADTQYF
size: .; V: TRBV5-1; D: TRBD1; CDR3: CASHIGQDRGYTF
size: .; V: TRBV19; D: .; CDR3: CASLTGNTGELFF
size: .; V: TRBV10-3; D: .; CDR3: CAISEIGGGTDTQYF
size: .; V: TRBV11-3; D: .; CDR3: CASSDTSTDTQYF
size: once; V: TRBV19; D: .; CDR3: CASSPGALGTDTQYF
size: .; V: TRBV5-1; D: TRBD2; CDR3: CASSLGTNQETQYF
size: .; V: TRBV7-9; D: .; CDR3: CASRPTSSYNEQFF
size: .; V: TRBV28; D: .; CDR3: CASSPHGWGGENTGELFF
size: .; V: TRBV28; D: .; CDR3: CASSFGLAGGSYNEQFF
size: few; V: TRBV27; D: .; CDR3: CASLWGGYGYTF
size: .; V: TRBV15; D: .; CDR3: CATSRDVDRGIDEKLFF
size: .; V: TRBV27; D: .; CDR3: CASSFTGGNDQPQHF
size: .; V: TRBV18; D: .; CDR3: CASSFGQAGGTGELFF
size: once; V: TRBV9; D: .; CDR3: CASSVRGGEQFF
size: .; V: TRBV29-1; D: .; CDR3: CSVEGGSSYNEQFF
size: .; V: TRBV5-1; D: .; CDR3: CASSYGWGNRNTEAFF
size: once; V: TRBV7-9; D: TRBD2; CDR3: CASSLGLAGVYNEQFF
size: .; V: TRBV28; D: TRBD1; CDR3: CATRTGYNQPQHF
size: .; V: TRBV19; D: .; CDR3: CASSSKGNQPQHF
size: .; V: TRBV2; D: .; CDR3: CASSLTWLEQYF
size: .; V: TRBV4-1; D: .; CDR3: CASSSLPREEQYF
size: .; V: TRBV5-4; D: TRBD1; CDR3: CASSLSYRGQNSPLHF
size: .; V: TRBV28; D: TRBD1; CDR3: CASWDRNTEAFF
size: .; V: TRBV11-2; D: TRBD1; CDR3: CASSLGDRLSNQPQHF
size: once; V: TRBV13; D: TRBD1; CDR3: CASSHRTGANYGYTF
size: .; V: TRBV5-4; D: TRBD1; CDR3: CASSFMDRGETQYF
size: .; V: TRBV4-1; D: .; CDR3: CASSQGQVIYNSPLHF
size: .; V: TRBV6-1; D: TRBD2; CDR3: CASLSGSSTDTQYF
size: once; V: TRBV4-1; D: .; CDR3: CASRPPGVYTDTQYF
size: .; V: TRBV28; D: .; CDR3: CASSSLTGINQPQHF
size: .; V: TRBV5-1; D: .; CDR3: CASSPPAGPGGEKLFF
size: .; V: TRBV5-3; D: .; CDR3: CASGFEWNNEQFF
size: .; V: TRBV29-1; D: TRBD2; CDR3: CSVAFGTSASYEQYF